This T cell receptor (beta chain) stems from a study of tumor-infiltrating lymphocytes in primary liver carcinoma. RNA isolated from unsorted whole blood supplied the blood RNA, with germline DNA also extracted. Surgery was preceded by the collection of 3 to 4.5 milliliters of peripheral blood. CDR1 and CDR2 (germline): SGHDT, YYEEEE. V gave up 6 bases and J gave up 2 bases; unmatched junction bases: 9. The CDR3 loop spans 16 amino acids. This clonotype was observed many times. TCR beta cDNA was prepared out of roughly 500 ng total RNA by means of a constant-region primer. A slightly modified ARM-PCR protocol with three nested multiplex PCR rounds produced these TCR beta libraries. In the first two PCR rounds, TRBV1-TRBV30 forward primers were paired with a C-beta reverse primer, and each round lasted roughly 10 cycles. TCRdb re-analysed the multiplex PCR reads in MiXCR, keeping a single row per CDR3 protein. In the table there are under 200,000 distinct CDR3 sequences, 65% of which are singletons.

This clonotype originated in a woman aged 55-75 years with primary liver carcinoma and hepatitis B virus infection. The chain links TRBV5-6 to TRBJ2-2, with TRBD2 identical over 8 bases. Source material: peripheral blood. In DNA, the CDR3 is TGTGCCAGCATCAAAATAGCGGGGACTAACACCGGGGAGCTGTTTTTT. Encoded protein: CASIKIAGTNTGELFF.